The next 9 T cell receptor beta chains were all read from a single sample in a study of blood T cell repertoires in COVID-19. TCRdb's table, derived via immunoSEQ multiplex PCR, lists solely in-frame clones and lacks some. The sample has approximately 450,000 clones; roughly 85% are singletons. Material for sequencing was PBMCs or T cells enriched from blood (not recorded which). These receptors all stem from a woman aged 18-29 years with acute COVID-19.

This clone has just one count. V usage is TRBV7-9 and J usage is TRBJ2-5; 9 nucleotides match TRBD2. The CDR3 loop spans 19 amino acids. Per germline, CDR1 SEHNR and CDR2 FQNEAQ (reference sequence). V shed 1 base and J 2 bases; nucleotides not matched to a gene: 14. CDR3 loop: CASSLGLRQRGADQETQYF. Written as DNA, the CDR3 is TGTGCCAGCAGCTTAGGGTTGAGACAGCGGGGGGCGGATCAAGAGACCCAGTACTTC.

About this clone itself: The sample carries other DNA sequences with the same CDR3. CDR3 sequence: CASSPGDYGYTF. CDR3 nucleotides: TGTGCCAGCTCCCCCGGGGACTATGGCTACACCTTC. This chain uses TRBV14 with TRBJ1-2; the D is unclear. CDR3 size: 12 residues. CDR1 and CDR2 (germline): SGHDN, FVKESK. Trimming cost V 8 bases and J 3 bases, with 10 bases left between them.

The chain joins TRBV4-2 to TRBJ2-7, with 7 positions matching TRBD1. The CDR3 is made up of 15 amino acids. J gave up 3 bases and V 3 bases, and 8 bases lay outside the gene matches. Germline lookup yields CDR1 LGHNA and CDR2 YNFKEQ. The CDR3 is CASSQTTGSIYEQYF. CDR3 bases: TGTGCCAGCAGCCAGACGACAGGGAGTATCTACGAGCAGTACTTC.

A single count supports this clone. In the same sample, other DNA sequences code for this CDR3. The V gene is TRBV19, the J gene TRBJ1-1, with D uncertain. Germline V gene lookup returns CDR1 LNHDA and CDR2 SQIVND (reference sequence). The CDR3 has 13 amino acids. V was pared by 3 bases and J by 2 bases, with 7 bases between. CDR3 amino acids: CASSIGVNTEAFF. DNA of the CDR3: TGTGCCAGTAGTATCGGGGTAAACACTGAAGCTTTCTTT.

This chain joins TRBV30 and TRBJ1-2; TRBD1 aligns across 9 bases. This CDR3 is 14 amino acids long. Per germline, CDR1 GTSNPN and CDR2 SVGIG (reference sequence). V dropped 1 base and J dropped 7; count of bases not matched to a gene: 7. Here the CDR3 reads CAWSGGDRVGGYTF. CDR3 nucleotides: TGTGCCTGGAGTGGTGGGGACAGGGTGGGTGGCTACACCTTC. The full variable domain, in which reference TRBV30 and TRBJ1-2 provide the parts outside the CDR3, is SQTIHQWPATLVQPVGSPLSLECTVEGTSNPNLYWYRQAAGRGLQLLFYSVGIGQISSEVPQNLSASRPQDRQFILSSKKLLLSDSGFYLCAWSGGDRVGGYTFGSGTRLTVV.

V usage is TRBV12-3 or TRBV12-4 and J usage is TRBJ2-1, with D possibly TRBD1 on 5 matching bases. CDR3 length: 13 amino acids. The germline V and J ends were trimmed by 7 bases and 3 bases, with 10 bases remaining between them. CDR3 nucleotide sequence: TGTGCCAGCAATGAAGGGGTCTACAATGAGCAGTTCTTC. It specifies CASNEGVYNEQFF.

The V gene is TRBV21-1, the J gene TRBJ2-2; the D segment call TRBD2 is taken from the table without a DNA check. TRBV21-1 is described as a pseudogene. The CDR3 has 15 residues. CDR3 DNA sequence: TGTGCCAGCAGTCAAAGCGGATTGAACACCGGGGAGCTGTTTTTT. It translates to CASSQSGLNTGELFF.

The V call is TRBV6-5, the J call TRBJ2-7; 7 bases agree with TRBD1. Looked up from germline, CDR1 is MNHEY and CDR2 is SVGAGI. This CDR3 has 15 amino acids. After removal of 6 bases from V and 1 base from J, the junction contained 9 bases not matched to a gene. CDR3 sequence (DNA): TGTGCCAGCAGCGCCAACAGGGGAGATTCCTACGAGCAGTACTTC. It is translated as CASSANRGDSYEQYF.

This chain links TRBV27 with TRBJ2-7; maybe TRBD2 (6 bases). The CDR3 has 13 residues. The V and J ends lost 8 bases and 5 bases respectively, with 16 bases between them. Germline lookup yields CDR1 MNHEY and CDR2 SMNVEV (reference sequence). The CDR3 here is CASGQGLFNEQYF. Written as DNA, the CDR3 is TGTGCCAGCGGCCAGGGACTCTTCAACGAGCAGTACTTC.